The 19 T cell receptor beta chains reported below all come from one sample, sequenced in a study of technical replicates of blood from a few donors. Measured with immunoSEQ multiplex PCR; TCRdb has only the in-frame clones, and not every one. The repertoire includes about 15,000 clones, 75% to 90% of them detected once, and under 15% sits in the top ten. Material for sequencing was PBMCs. The receptors originated from a human donor in good health.

The rearrangement links TRBV6-5 to TRBJ2-1; 8 nucleotides match TRBD1. V dropped 8 bases and J dropped 6; count of bases not matched to a gene: 9. The V gene's germline CDR1 is MNHEY and CDR2 SVGAGI. The CDR3 length is 14 residues. The CDR3 loop is CASGQGNEANEQFF. CDR3 sequence (DNA): TGTGCCAGCGGACAGGGCAATGAGGCCAATGAGCAGTTCTTC.

V and J are TRBV30 and TRBJ2-3, with 11 bases that match TRBD2. J gave up 14 bases and V 2 bases, and 6 bases lay outside the gene matches. Per the germline V gene, CDR1 is GTSNPN and CDR2 is SVGIG (reference sequence). CDR3 length: 12 residues. For the CDR3, the DNA is TGTGCCTGGAGTAGGACTAGCGGGCCGAGGTATTTT. Encoded protein: CAWSRTSGPRYF.

This clone was seen a handful of times. The chain combines TRBV7-7 with TRBJ2-2; D unclear. The V end lost 1 base, the J end lost 7 bases, and 4 bases lay between the germline ends. Germline lookup yields CDR1 SSHAT and CDR2 FNYEAQ (reference sequence). The CDR3 sequence is 12 residues long. CDR3: CASSLDSGELFF. DNA for the CDR3: TGTGCCAGCAGCTTAGACAGCGGGGAGCTGTTTTTT.

The genes are TRBV5-1 and TRBJ2-7; 9 bases line up with TRBD1. The CDR3 totals 15 residues. Germline V CDR1 and CDR2: SGHRS, YFSETQ. With V trimmed by 4 bases and J by 3 bases, 8 bases remained unmatched. In DNA, the CDR3 is TGCGCCAGCAGCGACGGACAGGGGTTGGGCTACGAGCAGTACTTC. It is translated as CASSDGQGLGYEQYF.

The chain recombines TRBV7-6 with TRBJ2-1; 7 nucleotides match TRBD2. The V gene end was trimmed by 4 bases and the J gene end by 3 bases; junction bases not matched to a gene: 6. Germline CDR1 and CDR2: SGHVS and FNYEAQ. The CDR3 totals 15 residues. The CDR3 sequence is CASSSEAGSYNEQFF. The CDR3 region has the DNA TGTGCCAGCAGCTCAGAAGCGGGAAGCTACAATGAGCAGTTCTTC.

V usage is TRBV18 and J usage is TRBJ2-7; the match to TRBD1 covers 8 bases. The CDR3 consists of 15 residues. CDR1 is KGHSH, CDR2 LQKENI, per germline. Trimming removed 2 bases from V and 5 bases from J; junction bases left unmatched: 8. The DNA of the CDR3 is TGTGCCAGCTCACCAACCCCCAGGGGGCAGAACGAGCAGTACTTC. Protein: CASSPTPRGQNEQYF.

The chain recombines TRBV5-4 with TRBJ1-4; D remains ambiguous. The CDR3 contains 13 residues. V lost 4 bases to trimming and J lost 6 bases, with 10 bases between them. Germline lookup yields CDR1 SGHNT and CDR2 YYREEE (reference sequence). CDR3: CASSGQADEKLFF. The DNA for the CDR3 is TGTGCCAGCAGCGGGCAAGCGGATGAAAAACTGTTTTTT. Full variable domain (missing parts from reference TRBV5-4 and TRBJ1-4): ETGVTQSPTHLIKTRGQQVTLRCSSQSGHNTVSWYQQALGQGPQFIFQYYREEENGRGNFPPRFSGLQFPNYSSELNVNALELDDSALYLCASSGQADEKLFFGSGTQLSVL.

The chain employs TRBV27 and TRBJ2-5; tentative D call: TRBD1 (6 bases). Trimming removed 2 bases from V and 4 bases from J, with 17 bases in between. The germline V gene encodes CDR1 MNHEY and CDR2 SMNVEV (reference sequence). The CDR3 is made up of 16 amino acids. This CDR3 reads CASSLLAGASSETQYF. As DNA, the CDR3 is TGTGCCAGCAGTTTACTAGCAGGGGCTTCTTCAGAGACCCAGTACTTC.

This clone has a handful of counts. The chain recombines TRBV6-1 with TRBJ1-5; D possibly corresponds to TRBD1 (5 bases). Germline loops: CDR1 MNHNS, CDR2 SASEGT. CDR3 length equals 19 residues. Deletions cut 4 bases from V and 6 bases from J, with 28 bases between. CDR3 sequence (DNA): TGTGCCAGCAGTGCCCGGGCGGCAGCATACGCCCAGGGAGGTCAGCCCCAGCATTTT. Translated, it gives CASSARAAAYAQGGQPQHF.

The chain couples TRBV10-2 to TRBJ1-2; 8 bases map to TRBD1. From germline, CDR1 is WSHSY and CDR2 SAAADI. There are 12 residues in the CDR3. The V segment lost 5 bases and the J segment 8 bases; nucleotides outside the gene matches: 4. As DNA, the CDR3 is TGCGCCAGCAGTCAGACAGGGGAAGGCTACACCTTC. Translation gives CASSQTGEGYTF.

This chain connects TRBV27 to TRBJ2-2; TRBD1 aligns across 9 bases. This CDR3 comprises 16 residues. V was pared by 6 bases and J by 7 bases, with 12 bases of the junction left unmatched. Germline CDR1 is MNHEY and CDR2 is SMNVEV (reference sequence). CDR3 loop: CASSILTGGGGGELFF. CDR3 nucleotides: TGTGCCAGCAGCATCTTGACAGGGGGGGGCGGCGGGGAGCTGTTTTTT.

V gene TRBV5-4 combines with J gene TRBJ1-2, with D perhaps TRBD1 (6 bases). V was clipped by 5 bases and J by 7 bases, with 21 bases between them. Germline CDR1 reads SGHNT; CDR2 reads YYREEE (reference sequence). The CDR3 is 15 residues long. The CDR3 loop reads CASRPSGGAWIGYTF. The CDR3 bases are TGTGCCAGCAGACCTTCGGGGGGCGCTTGGATTGGCTACACCTTC.

The rearrangement joins TRBV27 to TRBJ2-1; no clear D. The germline V gene has CDR1 MNHEY and CDR2 SMNVEV (reference sequence). The V end was cut by 4 bases, the J end by 0 bases, with 10 bases between. The CDR3 spans 15 residues. CDR3 nucleotides: TGTGCCAGCAGTTCCCTCTTGAGCTCCTACAATGAGCAGTTCTTC. Protein product: CASSSLLSSYNEQFF.

The rearrangement links TRBV11-3 to TRBJ2-3; 9 nucleotides match TRBD2. The CDR3 is 16 residues long. The germline gives CDR1 SGHNT, CDR2 YENEEA. Trimming took 2 bases from V and 3 from J; bases not matched to a gene: 6. As DNA, the CDR3 is TGTGCCAGCAGCTTATCCGGGACTAGCCTAACAGATACGCAGTATTTT. Protein product: CASSLSGTSLTDTQYF. The variable domain in full, completed from reference TRBV11-3 and TRBJ2-3, reads EAGVVQSPRYKIIEKKQPVAFWCNPISGHNTLYWYLQNLGQGPELLIRYENEEAVDDSQLPKDRFSAERLKGVDSTLKIQPAELGDSAVYLCASSLSGTSLTDTQYFGPGTRLTVL.

This clone was seen a few times. V usage is TRBV5-6 and J usage is TRBJ1-1; 10 bases are shared with TRBD1. Germline values: CDR1 SGHDT, CDR2 YYEEEE. Germline trimming cut 2 bases from V and 4 bases from J; bases unmatched to any gene: 5. The CDR3 length is 15 residues. DNA of the CDR3: TGTGCCAGCAGCTTACTTAGGGACAGGGGCACTGAAGCTTTCTTT. Translated, it gives CASSLLRDRGTEAFF.

The chain couples TRBV9 to TRBJ2-7; 8 positions agree with TRBD1. The CDR3 totals 15 residues. From germline, CDR1 is SGDLS and CDR2 YYNGEE. V gave up 0 bases and J gave up 2 bases; unmatched junction bases: 4. CDR3 loop: CASSVETGEAYEQYF. CDR3 coding DNA: TGTGCCAGCAGCGTAGAGACAGGGGAGGCCTACGAGCAGTACTTC. The full variable domain, rest sourced from reference TRBV9 and TRBJ2-7, is DSGVTQTPKHLITATGQRVTLRCSPRSGDLSVYWYQQSLDQGLQFLIQYYNGEERAKGNILERFSAQQFPDLHSELNLSSLELGDSALYFCASSVETGEAYEQYFGPGTRLTVT.

This clone turned up a few times. The chain couples TRBV2 to TRBJ2-5; maybe TRBD2 (6 bases). Germline V gene data show CDR1 as SNHLY and CDR2 as FYNNEI. The CDR3 covers 15 residues. Trimming shortened V by 2 bases and J by 2 bases, and 12 bases separated the two germline ends. CDR3 loop: CASSEFGAGQETQYF. The DNA for the CDR3 is TGTGCCAGCAGTGAATTTGGTGCGGGACAAGAGACCCAGTACTTC.

This chain joins TRBV5-1 and TRBJ1-4; D is ambiguous. The length of the CDR3 is 13 residues. From germline, CDR1 is SGHRS and CDR2 YFSETQ. The germline V and J ends were trimmed by 0 bases and 4 bases, with 4 bases remaining between them. CDR3 amino acids: CASSLASNEKLFF. The CDR3 nucleotides read TGCGCCAGCAGCTTGGCCAGTAATGAAAAACTGTTTTTT.

This rearrangement joins TRBV5-1 to TRBJ2-1; 7 bases match TRBD2. The CDR3 runs 15 residues. The trim removed 4 bases at V and 6 bases at J, leaving 10 bases unmatched. Germline CDR1 SGHRS, CDR2 YFSETQ. CDR3 region: CASSPTAGEGNEQFF. The CDR3 bases are TGCGCCAGCAGCCCAACGGCGGGAGAAGGCAATGAGCAGTTCTTC.